This is a list of T cell receptor beta chains from one sample in a study of identical twins. Each CDR3 protein is one row after TCRdb ran MiXCR on the 5' RACE reads. This sample yields 450,000 or so distinct CDR3 sequences, of which 20% to 25% are seen a single time; approximately 2.9% belongs to the top ten. This sample also belongs to another study, concerning T cells expressing NK-cell markers.

Sequenced: CD4+ T cells sorted from blood. These receptors were obtained from a woman aged 18-29 years in good health. Each CDR3 is given with its conserved first and last residue. A D gene is named only where the DNA matches it firmly. Not all rows give a size; the values are once, few, many and, for expanded clones, a class.

d_call: TRBD1
clone_size: few
v_call: TRBV2
j_call: TRBJ1-6
cdr3_nt: TGTGCCAGCTGCCGACAGGGGCCTGATTCACCCCTCCACTTT
cdr3_aa: CASCRQGPDSPLHF

d_call: TRBD2
clone_size: few
v_call: TRBV5-1
j_call: TRBJ2-3
cdr3_nt: TGCGCCAGCAGCCCGGAGCGGGAGGTGGGAGATACGCAGTATTTT
cdr3_aa: CASSPEREVGDTQYF

d_call: .
clone_size: .
v_call: TRBV20-1
j_call: TRBJ2-3
cdr3_nt: TGCAGTGCTAGCGCCAGCACAGATACGCAGTATTTT
cdr3_aa: CSASASTDTQYF

d_call: TRBD1
clone_size: few
v_call: TRBV20-1
j_call: TRBJ1-5
cdr3_nt: TGCAGTGCTAGAGATGCGGTCGGACAGGGGGCCCAGCATTTT
cdr3_aa: CSARDAVGQGAQHF

d_call: .
clone_size: few
v_call: TRBV12-3/TRBV12-4
j_call: TRBJ2-3
cdr3_nt: TGTGCCAGCAGTTCTTTCGGGGGCACAGATACGCAGTATTTT
cdr3_aa: CASSSFGGTDTQYF

d_call: .
clone_size: .
v_call: TRBV20-1
j_call: TRBJ1-4
cdr3_nt: TGCAGTGCTAGAGGGTCTATAACTAATGAAAAACTGTTTTTT
cdr3_aa: CSARGSITNEKLFF

d_call: TRBD1
clone_size: .
v_call: TRBV29-1
j_call: TRBJ1-1
cdr3_nt: TGCAGCGGGAGGACAGGAGGGGTCTCTGAAGCTTTCTTT
cdr3_aa: CSGRTGGVSEAFF

d_call: .
clone_size: .
v_call: TRBV5-1
j_call: TRBJ2-3
cdr3_nt: TGCGCCAGCAGCTTGGGGCGGGCCACAGATACGCAGTATTTT
cdr3_aa: CASSLGRATDTQYF

d_call: TRBD1
clone_size: .
v_call: TRBV13
j_call: TRBJ1-1
cdr3_nt: TGTGCCAGCAGTTCCCCGACAGGGGTCACTGAAGCTTTCTTT
cdr3_aa: CASSSPTGVTEAFF

d_call: .
clone_size: few
v_call: TRBV7-9
j_call: TRBJ2-7
cdr3_nt: TGTGCCAGCAACGCCGGGCCCCCCTACGAGCAGTACTTC
cdr3_aa: CASNAGPPYEQYF

d_call: .
clone_size: .
v_call: TRBV20-1
j_call: TRBJ1-5
cdr3_nt: TGCAGTGCTAGGCCGGGACACCCTTGGGATAGCAATCAGCCCCAGCATTTT
cdr3_aa: CSARPGHPWDSNQPQHF

d_call: .
clone_size: .
v_call: TRBV7-3
j_call: TRBJ2-1
cdr3_nt: TGTGCCAGCAGCCGCGGGACTCCTAACTACAATGAGCAGTTCTTC
cdr3_aa: CASSRGTPNYNEQFF

d_call: .
clone_size: few
v_call: TRBV9
j_call: TRBJ1-2
cdr3_nt: TGTGCCAGCAGCAGAACGGGCGGAGCTAACTATGGCTACACCTTC
cdr3_aa: CASSRTGGANYGYTF

d_call: TRBD1
clone_size: few
v_call: TRBV25-1
j_call: TRBJ2-4
cdr3_nt: TGTGCCAGCAGTGAAAACAGGGGCACTTCGGCCAAAAACATTCAGTACTTC
cdr3_aa: CASSENRGTSAKNIQYF

d_call: .
clone_size: few
v_call: TRBV2
j_call: TRBJ2-6
cdr3_nt: TGTGCCAGTTCTCGGGCCAACGTCCTGACTTTC
cdr3_aa: CASSRANVLTF

d_call: TRBD2
clone_size: few
v_call: TRBV15
j_call: TRBJ2-3
cdr3_nt: TGTGCCACCAGCGGGGGCACTAGCGGGAGTGCTACGCAGTATTTT
cdr3_aa: CATSGGTSGSATQYF

d_call: .
clone_size: many
v_call: TRBV12-3/TRBV12-4
j_call: TRBJ2-5
cdr3_nt: TGTGCCAGCAGTGGACTAAAAGAGACCCAGTACTTC
cdr3_aa: CASSGLKETQYF

d_call: .
clone_size: few
v_call: TRBV10-1
j_call: TRBJ2-3
cdr3_nt: TGCGCCAGCAGCTCGAAGATGGCAGATACGCAGTATTTT
cdr3_aa: CASSSKMADTQYF

d_call: .
clone_size: few
v_call: TRBV20-1
j_call: TRBJ1-5
cdr3_nt: TGCAGTGCTAGGACACAGCAACAGCCCCAGCATTTT
cdr3_aa: CSARTQQQPQHF

d_call: .
clone_size: .
v_call: TRBV20-1
j_call: TRBJ1-1
cdr3_nt: TGCAGTGCTAGAAGACCGGTCAACACTGAAGCTTTCTTT
cdr3_aa: CSARRPVNTEAFF

d_call: .
clone_size: .
v_call: TRBV15
j_call: TRBJ2-7
cdr3_nt: TGTGCCACCAGCAGAGGCGGTTTTCAGTACTTC
cdr3_aa: CATSRGGFQYF

d_call: TRBD2
clone_size: once
v_call: TRBV20-1
j_call: TRBJ2-1
cdr3_nt: TGCAGTGCTAGAGGGTTTGTGAGCGGGAGGGAATCTTCCTACAATGAGCAGTTCTTC
cdr3_aa: CSARGFVSGRESSYNEQFF

d_call: TRBD2
clone_size: .
v_call: TRBV5-1
j_call: TRBJ2-3
cdr3_nt: TGCGCCAGCAGCCCCGGGACTAGCGGCCTATCGGATACGCAGTATTTT
cdr3_aa: CASSPGTSGLSDTQYF

d_call: TRBD2
clone_size: .
v_call: TRBV5-1
j_call: TRBJ2-7
cdr3_nt: TGCGCCAGCAGCCGGACTAGCGGGGAGTACGAGCAGTACTTC
cdr3_aa: CASSRTSGEYEQYF

d_call: .
clone_size: .
v_call: TRBV5-1
j_call: TRBJ2-2
cdr3_nt: TGCGCCAGCAGCGGGGTCGACACCGGGGAGCTGTTTTTT
cdr3_aa: CASSGVDTGELFF

d_call: .
clone_size: few
v_call: TRBV20-1
j_call: TRBJ2-1
cdr3_nt: TGCAGTGCTAGAGATCACCAGCTCAATGAGCAGTTCTTC
cdr3_aa: CSARDHQLNEQFF

d_call: .
clone_size: many
v_call: TRBV5-1
j_call: TRBJ1-1
cdr3_nt: TGCGCCAGCAGCTCTGATGACAGGTGGGGGAACACTGAAGCTTTCTTT
cdr3_aa: CASSSDDRWGNTEAFF

d_call: TRBD1
clone_size: .
v_call: TRBV5-1
j_call: TRBJ2-7
cdr3_nt: TGCGCCAGCAGCTCCCTTGGACAGGGGTACTACGAGCAGTACTTC
cdr3_aa: CASSSLGQGYYEQYF

d_call: TRBD2
clone_size: .
v_call: TRBV5-1
j_call: TRBJ2-3
cdr3_nt: TGCGCCAGCTTCCTAGCGGGAGGAGATACGCAGTATTTT
cdr3_aa: CASFLAGGDTQYF

d_call: TRBD2
clone_size: .
v_call: TRBV20-1
j_call: TRBJ2-7
cdr3_nt: TGCAGTGCTGAAGATTGGACTAGCGGGAGTAACGAGCAGTACTTC
cdr3_aa: CSAEDWTSGSNEQYF

d_call: TRBD1
clone_size: .
v_call: TRBV29-1
j_call: TRBJ1-1
cdr3_nt: TGCAGCGGCATGACAGGGGGCTACACTGAAGCTTTCTTT
cdr3_aa: CSGMTGGYTEAFF

d_call: .
clone_size: .
v_call: TRBV3-1
j_call: TRBJ2-3
cdr3_nt: TGTGCCAGCAGCCAATATGTAGATACGCAGTATTTT
cdr3_aa: CASSQYVDTQYF

d_call: TRBD2
clone_size: few
v_call: TRBV12-3/TRBV12-4
j_call: TRBJ2-2
cdr3_nt: TGTGCCAGCATCAGGGAGGGCACCGGGGAGCTGTTTTTT
cdr3_aa: CASIREGTGELFF

d_call: TRBD1
clone_size: many
v_call: TRBV29-1
j_call: TRBJ1-1
cdr3_nt: TGCAGCGTTGACACCGGGACAGGGAACACTGAAGCTTTCTTT
cdr3_aa: CSVDTGTGNTEAFF

d_call: .
clone_size: .
v_call: TRBV12-3/TRBV12-4
j_call: TRBJ2-1
cdr3_nt: TGTGCCAGCCGGCTAGTCGTGAATGAGCAGTTCTTC
cdr3_aa: CASRLVVNEQFF